This T cell receptor beta chain was documented in a study of T-cell memory formation after mild COVID-19. TCRdb redid the calling of the 5' RACE reads with MiXCR, one entry per CDR3 protein. Among fewer than 700,000 distinct CDR3 sequences listed, about 20% were seen once. This clonotype has a single count. V gave up 6 bases and J gave up 3 bases, with 15 bases separating them. This CDR3 has 14 amino acids. Per the germline V gene, CDR1 is DFQATT and CDR2 is SNEGSKA (reference sequence). Sequencing was done on a sample of PBMCs or a T cell subset sorted from them (not recorded which). The receptor's source is an adult woman who had mild COVID-19 (a few samples of this study predate the infection). Cell type and time point are not known. V and J are TRBV20-1 and TRBJ2-4; D uncertain. In nucleotides, the CDR3 is TGCAGTGCAACCCTAGGTCCTAGCAAAAACATTCAGTACTTC. Translation: CSATLGPSKNIQYF.